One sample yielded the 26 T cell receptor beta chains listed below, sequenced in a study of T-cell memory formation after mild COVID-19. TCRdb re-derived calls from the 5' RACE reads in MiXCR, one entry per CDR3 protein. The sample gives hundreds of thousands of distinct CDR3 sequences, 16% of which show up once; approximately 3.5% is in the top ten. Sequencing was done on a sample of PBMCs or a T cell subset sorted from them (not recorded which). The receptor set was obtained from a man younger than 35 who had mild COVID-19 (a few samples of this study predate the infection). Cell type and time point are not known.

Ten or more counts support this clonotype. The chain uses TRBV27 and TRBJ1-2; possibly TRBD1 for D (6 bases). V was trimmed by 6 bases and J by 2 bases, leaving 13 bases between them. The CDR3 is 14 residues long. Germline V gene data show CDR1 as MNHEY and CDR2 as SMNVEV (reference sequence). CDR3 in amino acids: CASSSQGPNYGYTF. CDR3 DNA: TGTGCCAGCAGCTCACAGGGACCGAACTATGGCTACACCTTC.

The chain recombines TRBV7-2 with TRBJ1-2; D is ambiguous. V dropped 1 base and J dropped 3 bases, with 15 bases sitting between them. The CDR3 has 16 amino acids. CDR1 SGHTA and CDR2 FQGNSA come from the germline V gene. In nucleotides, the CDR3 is TGTGCCAGCAGCTTAGGAGGGAGGACGGGCCACTATGGCTACACCTTC. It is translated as CASSLGGRTGHYGYTF.

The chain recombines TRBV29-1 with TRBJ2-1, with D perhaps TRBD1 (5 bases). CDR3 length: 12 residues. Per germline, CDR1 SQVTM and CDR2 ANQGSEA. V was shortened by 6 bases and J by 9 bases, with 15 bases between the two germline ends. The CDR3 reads CSVYRFGVEQFF. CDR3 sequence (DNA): TGCAGCGTCTACAGGTTTGGAGTTGAGCAGTTCTTC.

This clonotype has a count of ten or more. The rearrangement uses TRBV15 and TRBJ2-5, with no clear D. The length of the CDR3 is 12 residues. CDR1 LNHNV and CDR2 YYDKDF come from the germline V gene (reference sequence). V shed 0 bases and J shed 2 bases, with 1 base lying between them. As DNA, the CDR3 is TGTGCCACCAGCAGAGATCAAGAGACCCAGTACTTC. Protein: CATSRDQETQYF.

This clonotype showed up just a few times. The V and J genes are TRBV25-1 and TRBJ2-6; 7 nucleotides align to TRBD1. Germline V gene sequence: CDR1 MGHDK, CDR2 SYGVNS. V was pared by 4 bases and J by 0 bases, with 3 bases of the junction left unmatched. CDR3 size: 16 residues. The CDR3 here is CASSGAGGSGANVLTF. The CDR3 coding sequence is TGTGCCAGCAGTGGCGCAGGGGGCTCTGGGGCCAACGTCCTGACTTTC.

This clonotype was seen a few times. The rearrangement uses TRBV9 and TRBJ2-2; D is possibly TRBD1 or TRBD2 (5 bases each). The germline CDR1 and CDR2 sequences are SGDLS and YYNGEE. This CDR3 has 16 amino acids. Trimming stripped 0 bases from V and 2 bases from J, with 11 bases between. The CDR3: CASSVAARGNTGELFF. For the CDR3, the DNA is TGTGCCAGCAGCGTAGCCGCGAGGGGTAACACCGGGGAGCTGTTTTTT.

CDR3 sequence reads: CASSGVDSINQPQHF. CDR3 coding DNA: TGTGCCAGTAGTGGAGTCGACAGCATTAATCAGCCCCAGCATTTT. The genes are TRBV19 and TRBJ1-5, with D possibly matching TRBD1 (5 bases). CDR3 length equals 15 residues. Trimming cost V 5 bases and J 4 bases, with 15 bases left between them. The germline V gene encodes CDR1 LNHDA and CDR2 SQIVND (reference sequence).

The CDR3 reads CASSWGPSNEKLFF. In nucleotides, the CDR3 is TGCGCCAGCAGCTGGGGACCGAGTAATGAAAAACTGTTTTTT. This chain links TRBV5-1 with TRBJ1-4; the D gene is possibly TRBD1 (5 bases). The germline CDR1 and CDR2 sequences are SGHRS and YFSETQ. Trimming stripped 3 bases from V and 4 bases from J, with 10 bases between. CDR3 length: 14 residues.

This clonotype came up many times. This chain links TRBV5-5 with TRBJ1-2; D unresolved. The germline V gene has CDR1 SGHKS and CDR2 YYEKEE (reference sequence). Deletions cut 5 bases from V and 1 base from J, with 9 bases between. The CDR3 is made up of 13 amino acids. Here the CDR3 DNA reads TGTGCCAGCAGGCTGGGAGATAACTATGGCTACACCTTC. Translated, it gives CASRLGDNYGYTF.

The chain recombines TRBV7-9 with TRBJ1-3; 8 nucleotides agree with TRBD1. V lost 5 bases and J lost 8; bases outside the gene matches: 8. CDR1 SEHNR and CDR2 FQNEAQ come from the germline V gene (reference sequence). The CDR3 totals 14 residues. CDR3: CASSAFRGRHTIYF. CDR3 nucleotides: TGTGCCAGCAGCGCATTCAGGGGGCGCCACACCATATATTTT.

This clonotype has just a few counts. For the CDR3, the DNA is TGTGCCAGCAGCCAAGATATCCAGGGGAGCGGCTACACCTTC. Its translation: CASSQDIQGSGYTF. The chain combines TRBV3-1 with TRBJ1-2; the D gene is possibly TRBD1 (6 bases). Trimming pared 0 bases from V and 8 bases from J, leaving 13 bases between. Per germline, CDR1 LGHDT and CDR2 YNNKEL (reference sequence). This CDR3 has 14 residues.

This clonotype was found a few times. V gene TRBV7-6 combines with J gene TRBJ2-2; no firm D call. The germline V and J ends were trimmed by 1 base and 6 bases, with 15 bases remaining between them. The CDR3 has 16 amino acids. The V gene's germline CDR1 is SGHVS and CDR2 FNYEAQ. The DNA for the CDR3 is TGTGCCAGCAGCTTAGAGTCCCAGATTAATCCCGGGGAGCTGTTTTTT. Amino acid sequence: CASSLESQINPGELFF.

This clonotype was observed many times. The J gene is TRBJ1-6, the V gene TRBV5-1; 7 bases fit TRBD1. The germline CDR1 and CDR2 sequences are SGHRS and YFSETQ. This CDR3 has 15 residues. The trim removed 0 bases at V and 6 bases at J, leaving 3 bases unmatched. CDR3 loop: CASSLGTGANSPLHF. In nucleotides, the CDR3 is TGCGCCAGCAGCTTGGGTACAGGGGCTAATTCACCCCTCCACTTT.

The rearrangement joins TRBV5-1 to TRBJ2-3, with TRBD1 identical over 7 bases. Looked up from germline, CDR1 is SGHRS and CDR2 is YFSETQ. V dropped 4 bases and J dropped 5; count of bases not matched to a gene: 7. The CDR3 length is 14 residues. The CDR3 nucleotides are TGCGCCAGCAGCCTGGGACAGCCGGGAGATACGCAGTATTTT. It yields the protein CASSLGQPGDTQYF.

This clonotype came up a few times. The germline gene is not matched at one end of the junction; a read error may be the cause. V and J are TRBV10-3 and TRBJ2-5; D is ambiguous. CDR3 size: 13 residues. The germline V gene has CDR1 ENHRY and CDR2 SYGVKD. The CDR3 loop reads CAISQSAQETQYF. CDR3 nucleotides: TGTGCCATCAGTCAGTCCGCCCAAGAGACCCAGTACTTC.

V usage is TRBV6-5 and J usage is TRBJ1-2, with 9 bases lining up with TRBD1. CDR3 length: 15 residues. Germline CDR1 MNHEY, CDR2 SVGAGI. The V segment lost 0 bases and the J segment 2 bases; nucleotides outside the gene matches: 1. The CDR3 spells CASSYSGTGNYGYTF. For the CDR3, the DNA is TGTGCCAGCAGTTACTCCGGGACAGGGAACTATGGCTACACCTTC.

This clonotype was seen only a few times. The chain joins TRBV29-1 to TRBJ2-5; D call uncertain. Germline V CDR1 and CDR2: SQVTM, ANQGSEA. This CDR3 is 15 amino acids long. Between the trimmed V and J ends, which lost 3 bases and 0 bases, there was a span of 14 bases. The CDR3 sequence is CSVDRPAKYQETQYF. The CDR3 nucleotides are TGCAGCGTTGACCGCCCAGCAAAGTACCAAGAGACCCAGTACTTC.

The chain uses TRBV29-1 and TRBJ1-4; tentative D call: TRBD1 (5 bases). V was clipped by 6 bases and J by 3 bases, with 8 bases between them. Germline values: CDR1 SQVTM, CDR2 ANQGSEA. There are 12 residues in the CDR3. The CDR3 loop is CSVAGSNEKLFF. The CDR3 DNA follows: TGCAGCGTGGCAGGGTCTAATGAAAAACTGTTTTTT.

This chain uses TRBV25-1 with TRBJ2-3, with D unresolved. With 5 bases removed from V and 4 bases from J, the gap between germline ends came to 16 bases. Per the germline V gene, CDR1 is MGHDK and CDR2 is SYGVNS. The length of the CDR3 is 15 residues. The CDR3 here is CASSFARSLSDTQYF. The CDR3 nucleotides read TGTGCCAGCAGTTTCGCTCGCTCTTTGTCAGATACGCAGTATTTT.

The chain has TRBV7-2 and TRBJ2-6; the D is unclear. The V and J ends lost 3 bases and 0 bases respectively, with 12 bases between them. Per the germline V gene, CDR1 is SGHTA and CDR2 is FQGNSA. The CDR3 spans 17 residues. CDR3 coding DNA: TGTGCCAGCAGCTTGGGCAGCCTAGGCTCTGGGGCCAACGTCCTGACTTTC. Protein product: CASSLGSLGSGANVLTF. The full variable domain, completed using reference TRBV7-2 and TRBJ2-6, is GAGVSQSPSNKVTEKGKDVELRCDPISGHTALYWYRQSLGQGLEFLIYFQGNSAPDKSGLPSDRFSAERTGGSVSTLTIQRTQQEDSAVYLCASSLGSLGSGANVLTFGAGSRLTVL.

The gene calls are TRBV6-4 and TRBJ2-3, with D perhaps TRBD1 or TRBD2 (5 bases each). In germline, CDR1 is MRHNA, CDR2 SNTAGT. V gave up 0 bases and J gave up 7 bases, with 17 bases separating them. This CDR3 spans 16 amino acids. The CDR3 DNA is TGTGCCAGCAGTGACTCGGGGGACGGCAACTCCTATACGCAGTATTTT. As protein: CASSDSGDGNSYTQYF.

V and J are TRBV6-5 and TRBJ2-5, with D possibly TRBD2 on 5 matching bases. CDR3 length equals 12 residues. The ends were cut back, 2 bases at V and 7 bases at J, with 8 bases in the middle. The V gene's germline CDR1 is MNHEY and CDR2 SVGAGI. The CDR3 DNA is TGTGCCAGCAGTTACCCCCGGGGGACCCAGTACTTC. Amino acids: CASSYPRGTQYF.

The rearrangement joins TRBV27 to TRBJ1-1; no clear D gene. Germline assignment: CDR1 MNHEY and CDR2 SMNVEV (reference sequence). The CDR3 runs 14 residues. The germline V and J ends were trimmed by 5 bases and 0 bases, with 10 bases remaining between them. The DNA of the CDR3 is TGTGCCAGCAGTGACCGGAGGATGAACACTGAAGCTTTCTTT. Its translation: CASSDRRMNTEAFF.

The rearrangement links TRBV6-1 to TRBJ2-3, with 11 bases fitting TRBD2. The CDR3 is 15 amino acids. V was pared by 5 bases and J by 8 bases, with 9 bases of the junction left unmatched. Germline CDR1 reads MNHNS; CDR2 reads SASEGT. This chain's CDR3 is CASSTSGGVSGTQYF. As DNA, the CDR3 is TGTGCCAGCAGTACTAGCGGGGGAGTGAGTGGTACGCAGTATTTT.

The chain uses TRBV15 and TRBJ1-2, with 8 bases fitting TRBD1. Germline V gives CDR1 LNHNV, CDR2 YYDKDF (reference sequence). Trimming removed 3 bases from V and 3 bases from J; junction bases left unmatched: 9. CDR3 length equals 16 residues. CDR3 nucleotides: TGTGCCACCAGCAGGGCCGGACAGGGATGGGACTATGGCTACACCTTC. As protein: CATSRAGQGWDYGYTF.

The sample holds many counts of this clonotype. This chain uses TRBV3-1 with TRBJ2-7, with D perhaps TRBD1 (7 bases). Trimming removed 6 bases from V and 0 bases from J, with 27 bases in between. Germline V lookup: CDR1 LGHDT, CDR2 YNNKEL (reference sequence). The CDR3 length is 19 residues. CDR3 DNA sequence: TGTGCCAGCAGTGGAACGGGCGGCAGGGGGGCCCTTAGCTCCTACGAGCAGTACTTC. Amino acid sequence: CASSGTGGRGALSSYEQYF.